Shown below are 29 T cell receptor beta chains from a single sample sequenced in a study of T-cell memory formation after mild COVID-19. TCRdb redid the calling of the 5' RACE reads with MiXCR, one entry per CDR3 protein. The sample yields around 420,000 distinct CDR3 sequences, approximately 24% seen once. The sample was PBMCs or a T cell subset sorted from them (not recorded which). The receptors shown here come from an adult woman who had mild COVID-19 (a few samples of this study predate the infection). Cell type and time point are not known.

This chain joins TRBV12-3 or TRBV12-4 and TRBJ1-3; D unclear. The CDR3 loop spans 15 amino acids. Trimming took 4 bases from V and 0 from J, leaving 10 bases between them. This CDR3 is CASSSMDLSGNTIYF. In nucleotides, the CDR3 is TGTGCCAGCAGTTCAATGGACCTCTCTGGAAACACCATATATTTT.

With regard to this clonotype: One end of the junction does not line up with germline, which may come from a read error. The gene calls are TRBV19 and TRBJ1-2, with TRBD1 as a possible D gene (6 bases). The CDR3 sequence is 14 residues long. From germline, CDR1 is LNHDA and CDR2 SQIVND (reference sequence). CDR3 sequence reads: CASSISRGGNGYTF. CDR3 in DNA: TGTGCCAGTAGTATTAGCAGGGGCGGAAATGGCTACACATTC.

V usage is TRBV21-1 and J usage is TRBJ2-7; the D call in the table, TRBD2, was not verified against the DNA. TRBV21-1 is termed a pseudogene. The CDR3 has 16 residues. The CDR3 here is CASSHDLAGGLYEQYF. The CDR3 nucleotides read TGTGCCAGCTCACACGACCTAGCGGGGGGTCTCTACGAGCAGTACTTC.

The chain uses TRBV30 and TRBJ2-1; TRBD2 agrees at 7 bases. The V segment lost 2 bases and the J segment 5 bases; nucleotides outside the gene matches: 9. The CDR3 is made up of 15 amino acids. CDR1 is GTSNPN, CDR2 SVGIG, per germline (reference sequence). As DNA, the CDR3 is TGTGCCTGGAGTCAGCTAGCGGTACCTAACAATGAGCAGTTCTTC. Translating gives CAWSQLAVPNNEQFF. Looking up the rest from reference TRBV30 and TRBJ2-1 gives the full variable domain: SQTIHQWPATLVQPVGSPLSLECTVEGTSNPNLYWYRQAAGRGLQLLFYSVGIGQISSEVPQNLSASRPQDRQFILSSKKLLLSDSGFYLCAWSQLAVPNNEQFFGPGTRLTVL.

CDR3 in DNA: TGTGCCAGCAGTGAACCGCAACTACAGGGGAGCGGATCACCCCTCCACTTT. This codes for CASSEPQLQGSGSPLHF. The chain recombines TRBV2 with TRBJ1-6; 7 bases are shared with TRBD1. CDR3 length equals 17 residues. The V gene's germline CDR1 is SNHLY and CDR2 FYNNEI. Trimming cost V 2 bases and J 10 bases; bases outside gene matches: 14.

In this sample, this clonotype turned up many times. J is TRBJ2-4 and V is TRBV23-1; 11 positions agree with TRBD1. TRBV23-1 is sorted into the ORF group, with uncertain function. Losses at the gene ends were 7 bases for V and 8 bases for J; bases not matched to a gene: 10. The CDR3 is 15 amino acids. For the CDR3, the DNA is TGCGCCAGCATCGGGACAGGGGGACTTCGGGACATTCAGTACTTC. Amino acid sequence: CASIGTGGLRDIQYF.

This clonotype showed up just a few times. The V and J genes are TRBV9 and TRBJ2-3; TRBD2 is a possible D gene (6 bases). CDR3 size: 13 residues. V lost 2 bases to trimming and J lost 6 bases, with 10 bases between them. Per the germline V gene, CDR1 is SGDLS and CDR2 is YYNGEE. CDR3 nucleotides: TGTGCCAGCAGCGTCCCCGCGGGGGATACGCAGTATTTT. It yields the protein CASSVPAGDTQYF. Using reference TRBV9 and TRBJ2-3 for the parts outside the CDR3, the full variable domain is DSGVTQTPKHLITATGQRVTLRCSPRSGDLSVYWYQQSLDQGLQFLIQYYNGEERAKGNILERFSAQQFPDLHSELNLSSLELGDSALYFCASSVPAGDTQYFGPGTRLTVL.

The CDR3 protein is CASSQVGRVGEQYF. CDR3 in DNA: TGCGCCAGCAGCCAAGTGGGCAGGGTTGGCGAGCAGTACTTC. The chain carries TRBV4-1 and TRBJ2-7; D may be TRBD1 (5 bases). Trimming pared 1 base from V and 6 bases from J, leaving 13 bases between. CDR3 length: 14 residues. The germline CDR1 and CDR2 sequences are MGHRA and YSYEKL.

V and J are TRBV6-2 or TRBV6-3 and TRBJ2-1; TRBD2 matches at 9 bases. CDR1 is MNHEY, CDR2 SVGEGT, per germline. The CDR3 totals 18 residues. The junction had 18 bases not matched to a gene; V was cut back by 3 bases and J by 9 bases. The DNA of the CDR3 is TGTGCCAGCAGTTATAATATAGAGGCTAGCGGGATTGGGCGTGAGCAGTTCTTC. Its translation is CASSYNIEASGIGREQFF.

This clonotype was recorded a few times. This may be a read error: a much more frequent sequence differs by one nucleotide. The chain couples TRBV14 to TRBJ2-7; 10 positions match TRBD2. This CDR3 region has 13 residues. The germline gives CDR1 SGHDN, CDR2 FVKESK. With V trimmed by 5 bases and J by 3 bases, 1 base remained unmatched. The DNA of the CDR3 is TGTGCCAGCAGCGTAGCGGGGGGCTACGAGCAGTACTTC. Protein sequence: CASSVAGGYEQYF.

The sample holds a few counts of this clonotype. The chain is built from TRBV5-1 and TRBJ2-7; TRBD1 agrees at 9 bases. Germline V gene lookup returns CDR1 SGHRS and CDR2 YFSETQ. CDR3 length equals 14 residues. Trimming cost V 5 bases and J 2 bases; bases outside gene matches: 5. The CDR3 is CASRMGTGPYEQYF. The CDR3 DNA reads TGCGCCAGCAGAATGGGGACAGGGCCCTACGAGCAGTACTTC.

This chain joins TRBV5-1 and TRBJ2-2, with D maybe TRBD2 (6 bases). V was pared by 4 bases and J by 5 bases, with 15 bases between. CDR3 length: 15 residues. The germline V gene has CDR1 SGHRS and CDR2 YFSETQ. The CDR3 loop reads CASSGSGVGTGELFF. The CDR3 DNA follows: TGCGCCAGCAGCGGTAGCGGAGTCGGAACCGGGGAGCTGTTTTTT.

The sample holds a few counts of this clonotype. The chain carries TRBV12-3 or TRBV12-4 and TRBJ1-1; TRBD1 matches 9 bases. The CDR3 extends over 14 amino acids. The V gene end was trimmed by 4 bases and the J gene end by 7 bases; junction bases not matched to a gene: 7. CDR3 protein: CASSSQTGGSEAFF. The CDR3 DNA reads as TGTGCCAGCAGTTCCCAGACAGGGGGGAGTGAAGCTTTCTTT.

This chain connects TRBV7-2 to TRBJ1-5; D is unclear. The germline gives CDR1 SGHTA, CDR2 FQGNSA. Trimming cost V 3 bases and J 3 bases, with 9 bases left between them. The CDR3 has 14 residues. Here the CDR3 reads CASSFEGYNQPQHF. In nucleotides, the CDR3 is TGTGCCAGCAGCTTTGAGGGCTACAATCAGCCCCAGCATTTT.

This clonotype has just a few counts. The chain couples TRBV20-1 to TRBJ1-2; TRBD1 agrees at 10 bases. Germline values: CDR1 DFQATT, CDR2 SNEGSKA (reference sequence). CDR3 length: 13 residues. V lost 5 bases and J lost 5; bases outside the gene matches: 5. As DNA, the CDR3 is TGCAGTGCTCCCCCGGGACAGGGGTATGGCTACACCTTC. Protein product: CSAPPGQGYGYTF.

This clonotype was observed a few times. The chain recombines TRBV20-1 with TRBJ1-2; no clear D gene. V was pared by 1 base and J by 4 bases, with 13 bases between. The CDR3 consists of 14 residues. CDR1 is DFQATT, CDR2 SNEGSKA, per germline (reference sequence). The CDR3 nucleotides are TGCAGTGCTAGAGTGGACGGTCTACGCTATGGCTACACCTTC. The encoded protein is CSARVDGLRYGYTF.

This sequence joins TRBV30 and TRBJ2-7; a weak D match, TRBD2 (6 bases). The ends were cut back, 3 bases at V and 4 bases at J, with 16 bases in the middle. There are 14 residues in the CDR3. Germline CDR1 reads GTSNPN; CDR2 reads SVGIG (reference sequence). The CDR3 reads CAWSGGTGDYEQYF. CDR3 coding DNA: TGTGCCTGGAGCGGGGGTACAGGAGATTACGAGCAGTACTTC.

This clonotype has just a few counts. The chain couples TRBV2 to TRBJ2-7; TRBD1 aligns across 11 bases. With 5 bases clipped from V and 2 bases from J, the junction kept 5 bases outside the gene matches. CDR1 SNHLY and CDR2 FYNNEI come from the germline V gene. The CDR3 length is 15 residues. For the CDR3, the DNA is TGTGCCAGCAGTAAAGGGACAGGGGGTCCCTACGAGCAGTACTTC. This translates into CASSKGTGGPYEQYF.

V gene TRBV5-1 combines with J gene TRBJ2-7; 8 nucleotides match TRBD1. Trimming removed 4 bases from V and 3 bases from J; junction bases left unmatched: 3. This CDR3 region has 13 residues. The germline V gene encodes CDR1 SGHRS and CDR2 YFSETQ. This CDR3 reads CASSEGQDYEQYF. Here the CDR3 DNA reads TGCGCCAGCAGCGAGGGACAGGACTACGAGCAGTACTTC.

This clonotype appeared many times. The chain is built from TRBV7-3 and TRBJ2-3; D may correspond to TRBD1 or TRBD2 (6 bases each). Trimming took 6 bases from V and 0 from J, leaving 13 bases between them. Germline CDR1 and CDR2: SGHTA and FQGTGA. This CDR3 has 15 amino acids. Written as DNA, the CDR3 is TGTGCCAGCAGACTCACAGGGAGGAGCACAGATACGCAGTATTTT. As protein: CASRLTGRSTDTQYF.

This clonotype was observed a handful of times. The V and J genes are TRBV11-3 and TRBJ2-7, with D perhaps TRBD1 (5 bases). CDR1 is SGHNT, CDR2 YENEEA, per germline. Trimming removed 6 bases at V and 0 bases at J, with 15 bases between. The CDR3 has 15 amino acids. The CDR3 coding sequence is TGTGCCAGCAGTTGGGGTCAGGGTTCCTCCTACGAGCAGTACTTC. Protein: CASSWGQGSSYEQYF.

The chain links TRBV24-1 to TRBJ2-1; no reliable D call. This CDR3 has 15 amino acids. The germline V gene encodes CDR1 KGHDR and CDR2 SFDVKD. Trimming shortened V by 4 bases and J by 8 bases, and 17 bases separated the two germline ends. The CDR3: CATSDSRFGPDEQFF. The CDR3 DNA reads as TGTGCCACCAGTGACAGCAGGTTCGGGCCCGATGAGCAGTTCTTC.

The chain links TRBV12-3 or TRBV12-4 to TRBJ2-5; perhaps TRBD1 as D (6 bases). The CDR3 has 12 amino acids. Trimming left V 5 bases short and J 5 bases short, with 9 bases between. The CDR3 reads CASSAGEETQYF. Written as DNA, the CDR3 is TGTGCCAGCAGTGCAGGGGAGGAGACCCAGTACTTC.

This clonotype was seen more than once but under ten times. This chain joins TRBV3-1 and TRBJ2-1; D remains ambiguous. Trimming cost V 2 bases and J 4 bases, with 6 bases left between them. Germline V lookup: CDR1 LGHDT, CDR2 YNNKEL (reference sequence). The CDR3 is 13 amino acids. CDR3 sequence reads: CASSQRRYNEQFF. In nucleotides, the CDR3 is TGTGCCAGCAGCCAACGCAGATACAATGAGCAGTTCTTC.

This clonotype showed up just a few times. CDR3 protein: CASSYGQGRTQYF. In DNA, the CDR3 is TGTGCCAGCAGTTACGGGCAGGGGCGGACCCAGTACTTC. J is TRBJ2-5 and V is TRBV6-5, with a possible D match to TRBD1 (6 bases). The germline V and J ends were trimmed by 2 bases and 7 bases, with 11 bases remaining between them. Germline V gives CDR1 MNHEY, CDR2 SVGAGI. This CDR3 is 13 amino acids long.

This chain joins TRBV24-1 and TRBJ2-1; possible D gene TRBD1, 5 bases. Germline CDR1 and CDR2: KGHDR and SFDVKD. The CDR3 contains 14 residues. Trimming took off 2 bases at V and 10 bases at J, with 14 bases between the two ends. In DNA, the CDR3 is TGTGCCACCAGTGATTCCCAGGGTTTCGAGGAGCAGTTCTTC. It codes for CATSDSQGFEEQFF.

At least ten counts were recorded for this clonotype. The chain recombines TRBV27 with TRBJ2-2, with 7 bases identical to TRBD1. The CDR3 covers 16 residues. Germline lookup yields CDR1 MNHEY and CDR2 SMNVEV (reference sequence). J lost 4 bases, V lost 6 bases, and 11 bases had no gene match. The CDR3 nucleotides read TGTGCCAGCAGAATGGGACAGCGGTCCATCACCGGGGAGCTGTTTTTT. It is translated as CASRMGQRSITGELFF.

In its sample, this clonotype was seen once. V usage is TRBV29-1 and J usage is TRBJ2-1; the match to TRBD1 covers 8 bases. The V gene's germline CDR1 is SQVTM and CDR2 ANQGSEA. V lost 5 bases and J lost 7; bases outside the gene matches: 19. This CDR3 is 17 amino acids long. The CDR3 nucleotides read TGCAGCGTTTCCGGGACAGGTCTTAGGTCGGGGGCGAATGAGCAGTTCTTC. Protein: CSVSGTGLRSGANEQFF.

This clonotype was seen a few times. V is TRBV7-3 and J is TRBJ2-5; possibly TRBD1 for D (6 bases). The CDR3 totals 13 residues. Deletions cut 5 bases from V and 4 bases from J, with 11 bases between. Per germline, CDR1 SGHTA and CDR2 FQGTGA. The CDR3: CASSMDRGETQYF. CDR3 nucleotide sequence: TGTGCCAGCAGCATGGACAGAGGAGAGACCCAGTACTTC.